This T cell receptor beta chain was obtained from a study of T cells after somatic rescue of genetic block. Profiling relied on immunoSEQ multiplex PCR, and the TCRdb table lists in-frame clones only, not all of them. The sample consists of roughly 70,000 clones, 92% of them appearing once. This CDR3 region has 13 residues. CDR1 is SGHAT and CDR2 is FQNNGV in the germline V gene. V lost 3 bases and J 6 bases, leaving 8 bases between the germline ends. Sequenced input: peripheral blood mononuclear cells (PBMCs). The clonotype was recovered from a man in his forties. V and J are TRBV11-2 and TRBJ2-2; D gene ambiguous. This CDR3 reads CASSFESAGELFF. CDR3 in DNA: TGTGCCAGCAGCTTTGAATCAGCCGGGGAGCTGTTTTTT.